Listed below are T cell receptor beta chains from one sample, sequenced in a study of blood T cell repertoires in COVID-19. Here immunoSEQ multiplex PCR was the method, and the copy in TCRdb shows in-frame clones only, minus some. The profile covers approximately 330,000 clones, with around 90% appearing a single time and roughly a tenth taken by the ten largest. The sequenced sample consisted of peripheral blood. These receptors came from a man younger than 40 with COVID-19, enrolled during active disease. CDR3s leave out the opening cysteine and the closing phenylalanine or tryptophan. The order of the fields is CDR3 protein, J gene, V gene.

CDR3: ASSLLGTGGDGIEQF
J: TRBJ2-1
V: TRBV7-2

CDR3: ASSLSGGGPSGELF
J: TRBJ2-2
V: TRBV5-1

CDR3: ASSSPGQGLYEQY
J: TRBJ2-7
V: TRBV28

CDR3: ASSIRQGFDEQF
J: TRBJ2-1
V: TRBV19

CDR3: ASSPPDRGRNGYT
J: TRBJ1-2
V: TRBV18

CDR3: ASSADGLAGAMGTDTQY
J: TRBJ2-3
V: TRBV9

CDR3: ASSPQGAQDQPQH
J: TRBJ1-5
V: TRBV28

CDR3: ASSLGGFNEKLF
J: TRBJ1-4
V: TRBV5-4

CDR3: ASSPTGTGNSPLH
J: TRBJ1-6
V: TRBV7-8

CDR3: ASSPTVSSYNEQF
J: TRBJ2-1
V: TRBV3-1/TRBV3-2

CDR3: ASSFSDTNDEQF
J: TRBJ2-1
V: TRBV5-1

CDR3: ASSVYRANSPLH
J: TRBJ1-6
V: TRBV9

CDR3: ASSIGTSGSREQY
J: TRBJ2-7
V: TRBV9

CDR3: ASSFQENTEAF
J: TRBJ1-1
V: TRBV12-3/TRBV12-4

CDR3: ASSLQAGANVLT
J: TRBJ2-6
V: TRBV5-1

CDR3: ASSQDGGRYSSYNEQF
J: TRBJ2-1
V: TRBV3-1/TRBV3-2

CDR3: ASRPTGTRRNEQF
J: TRBJ2-1
V: TRBV5-1

CDR3: ASSLRGSSGRKLF
J: TRBJ1-4
V: TRBV28

CDR3: SVSDYGYT
J: TRBJ1-2
V: TRBV29-1

CDR3: ATSRAWWTSGRSTDTQY
J: TRBJ2-3
V: TRBV15

CDR3: ASSVDRGSEKLF
J: TRBJ1-4
V: TRBV9

CDR3: ASSRTGPGVQETQY
J: TRBJ2-5
V: TRBV2

CDR3: ASSYYGGQTQY
J: TRBJ2-5
V: TRBV6-2/TRBV6-3

CDR3: ASSSSGGETQY
J: TRBJ2-5
V: TRBV7-6

CDR3: ASSRGKDEKLF
J: TRBJ1-4
V: TRBV6-5

CDR3: ASSIAGEGYGYT
J: TRBJ1-2
V: TRBV19

CDR3: ASSLSQGDRYEQY
J: TRBJ2-7
V: TRBV7-3

CDR3: ASSLFGGGAVGELF
J: TRBJ2-2
V: TRBV7-2

CDR3: ASSPRDNYYT
J: TRBJ1-2
V: TRBV19

CDR3: ASGPPGQINQPQH
J: TRBJ1-5
V: TRBV2

CDR3: ASSPGTGIWGANVLT
J: TRBJ2-6
V: TRBV7-2

CDR3: ASSLASLAGSYEQY
J: TRBJ2-7
V: TRBV7-8

CDR3: ASSFLAGQSEQY
J: TRBJ2-7
V: TRBV5-1

CDR3: ASSLAGFGVQNTEAF
J: TRBJ1-1
V: TRBV11-2

CDR3: ASSPTYSGGGMNTQY
J: TRBJ2-3
V: TRBV5-1

CDR3: ASSPSGGQESYEQY
J: TRBJ2-7
V: TRBV27

CDR3: ASTGGGGETQY
J: TRBJ2-5
V: TRBV19

CDR3: ASSQESGSRRPRAF
J: TRBJ1-1
V: TRBV3-1/TRBV3-2

CDR3: AIGDPSGGKPYEQY
J: TRBJ2-7
V: TRBV10-3

CDR3: ASSPRRGPAEAF
J: TRBJ1-1
V: TRBV18

CDR3: ASSSGTLGNTIY
J: TRBJ1-3
V: TRBV6-2/TRBV6-3

CDR3: ASSSPGSRGTYEQY
J: TRBJ2-7
V: TRBV6-6